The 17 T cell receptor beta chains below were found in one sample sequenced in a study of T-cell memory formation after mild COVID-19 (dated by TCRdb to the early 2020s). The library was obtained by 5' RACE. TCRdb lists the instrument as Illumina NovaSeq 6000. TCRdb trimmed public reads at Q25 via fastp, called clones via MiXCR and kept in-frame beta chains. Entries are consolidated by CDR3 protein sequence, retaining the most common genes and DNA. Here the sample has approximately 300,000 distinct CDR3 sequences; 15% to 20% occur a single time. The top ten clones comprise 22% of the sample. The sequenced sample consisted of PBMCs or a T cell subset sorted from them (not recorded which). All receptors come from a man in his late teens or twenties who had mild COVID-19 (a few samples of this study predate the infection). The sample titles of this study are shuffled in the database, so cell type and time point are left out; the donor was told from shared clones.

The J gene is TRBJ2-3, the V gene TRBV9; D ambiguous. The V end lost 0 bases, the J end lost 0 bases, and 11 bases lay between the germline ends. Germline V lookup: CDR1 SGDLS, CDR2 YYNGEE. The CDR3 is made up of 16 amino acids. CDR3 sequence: CASSVAARTSTDTQYF. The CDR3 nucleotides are TGTGCCAGCAGCGTAGCAGCTAGAACTAGCACAGATACGCAGTATTTT.

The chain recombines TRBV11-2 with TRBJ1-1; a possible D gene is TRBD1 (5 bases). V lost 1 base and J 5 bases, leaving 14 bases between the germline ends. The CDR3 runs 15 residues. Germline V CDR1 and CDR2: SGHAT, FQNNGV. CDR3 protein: CASSLVRGGGTEAFF. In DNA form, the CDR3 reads TGTGCCAGCAGCTTAGTTAGGGGTGGGGGGACTGAAGCTTTCTTT.

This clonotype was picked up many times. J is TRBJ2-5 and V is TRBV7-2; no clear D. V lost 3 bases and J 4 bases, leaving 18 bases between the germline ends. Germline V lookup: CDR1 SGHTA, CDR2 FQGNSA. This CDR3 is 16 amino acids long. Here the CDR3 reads CASSFQAVTMLETQYF. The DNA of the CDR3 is TGTGCCAGCAGCTTTCAGGCGGTGACGATGTTAGAGACCCAGTACTTC.

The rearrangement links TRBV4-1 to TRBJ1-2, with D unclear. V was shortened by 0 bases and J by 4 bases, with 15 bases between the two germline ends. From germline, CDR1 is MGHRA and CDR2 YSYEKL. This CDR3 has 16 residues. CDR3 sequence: CASSQDPIRLSYGYTF. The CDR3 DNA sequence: TGCGCCAGCAGCCAAGACCCTATAAGGTTATCCTATGGCTACACCTTC.

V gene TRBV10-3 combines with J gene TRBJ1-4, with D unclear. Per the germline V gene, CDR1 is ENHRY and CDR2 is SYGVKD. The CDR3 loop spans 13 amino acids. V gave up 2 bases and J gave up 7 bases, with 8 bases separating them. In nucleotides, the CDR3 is TGTGCCATCAGTGAGAGGGAAGGTGAAAAACTGTTTTTT. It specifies CAISEREGEKLFF.

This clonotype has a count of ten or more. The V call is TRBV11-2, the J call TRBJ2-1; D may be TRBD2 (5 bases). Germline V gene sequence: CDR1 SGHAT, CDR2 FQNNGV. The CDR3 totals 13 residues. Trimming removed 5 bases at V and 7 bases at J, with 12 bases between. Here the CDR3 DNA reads TGTGCCAGCAGCGCAGGCCCGGGGAATGAGCAGTTCTTC. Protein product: CASSAGPGNEQFF. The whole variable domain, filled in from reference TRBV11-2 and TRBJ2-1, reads EAGVAQSPRYKIIEKRQSVAFWCNPISGHATLYWYQQILGQGPKLLIQFQNNGVVDDSQLPKDRFSAERLKGVDSTLKIQPAKLEDSAVYLCASSAGPGNEQFFGPGTRLTVL.

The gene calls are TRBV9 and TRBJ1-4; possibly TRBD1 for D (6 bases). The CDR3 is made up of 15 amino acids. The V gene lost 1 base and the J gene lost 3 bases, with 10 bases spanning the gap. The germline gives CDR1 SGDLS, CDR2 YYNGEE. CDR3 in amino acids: CASSVLGGANEKLFF. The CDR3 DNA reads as TGTGCCAGCAGCGTATTAGGGGGGGCTAATGAAAAACTGTTTTTT.

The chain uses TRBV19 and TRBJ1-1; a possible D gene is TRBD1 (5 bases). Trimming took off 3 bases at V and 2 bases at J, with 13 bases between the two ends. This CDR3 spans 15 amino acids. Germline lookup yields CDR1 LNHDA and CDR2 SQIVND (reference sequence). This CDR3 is CASSIPGRGNTEAFF. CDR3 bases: TGTGCCAGTAGTATCCCCGGTAGGGGCAACACTGAAGCTTTCTTT.

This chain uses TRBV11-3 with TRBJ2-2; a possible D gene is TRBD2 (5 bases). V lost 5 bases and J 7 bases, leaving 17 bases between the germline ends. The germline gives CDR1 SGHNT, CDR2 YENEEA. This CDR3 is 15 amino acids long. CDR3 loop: CASSPSPRAGGELFF. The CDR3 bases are TGTGCCAGCAGCCCCTCCCCGAGGGCCGGCGGGGAGCTGTTTTTT.

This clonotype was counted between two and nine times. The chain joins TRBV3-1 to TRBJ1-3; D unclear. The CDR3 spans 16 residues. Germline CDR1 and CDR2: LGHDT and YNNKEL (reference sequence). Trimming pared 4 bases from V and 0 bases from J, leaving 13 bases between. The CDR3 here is CASSPMLRFSGNTIYF. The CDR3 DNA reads TGTGCCAGCAGCCCCATGCTCAGATTCTCTGGAAACACCATATATTTT.

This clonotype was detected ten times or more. CDR3 protein: CASRPGHSGNTIYF. CDR3 in DNA: TGTGCCAGCAGGCCGGGACACTCTGGAAACACCATATATTTT. The rearrangement uses TRBV6-6 and TRBJ1-3; D might be TRBD1 (6 bases). This CDR3 has 14 amino acids. Germline V gene sequence: CDR1 MNHNY, CDR2 SVGAGI (reference sequence). Trimming stripped 6 bases from V and 0 bases from J, with 9 bases between.

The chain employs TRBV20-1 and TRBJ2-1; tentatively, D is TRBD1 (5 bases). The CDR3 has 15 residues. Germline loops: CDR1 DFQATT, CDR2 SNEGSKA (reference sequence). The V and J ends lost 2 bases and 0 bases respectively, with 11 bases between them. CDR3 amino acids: CSARSVGLSYNEQFF. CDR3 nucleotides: TGCAGTGCTAGATCTGTGGGGCTCTCCTACAATGAGCAGTTCTTC.

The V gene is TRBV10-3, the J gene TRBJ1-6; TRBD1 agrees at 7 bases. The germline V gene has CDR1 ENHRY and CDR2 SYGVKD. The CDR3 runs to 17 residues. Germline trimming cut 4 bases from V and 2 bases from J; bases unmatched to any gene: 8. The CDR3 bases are TGTGCCATCAGTGGAGCGGAGACAGGGACCTATAATTCACCCCTCCACTTT. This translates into CAISGAETGTYNSPLHF.

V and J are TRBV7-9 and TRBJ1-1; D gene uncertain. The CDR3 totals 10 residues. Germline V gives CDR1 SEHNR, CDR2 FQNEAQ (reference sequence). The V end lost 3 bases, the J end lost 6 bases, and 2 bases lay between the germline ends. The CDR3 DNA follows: TGTGCCAGCAGCTTCCCTGAAGCTTTCTTT. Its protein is CASSFPEAFF. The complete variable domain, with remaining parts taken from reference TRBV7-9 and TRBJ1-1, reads DTGVSQNPRHKITKRGQNVTFRCDPISEHNRLYWYRQTLGQGPEFLTYFQNEAQLEKSRLLSDRFSAERPKGSFSTLEIQRTEQGDSAMYLCASSFPEAFFGQGTRLTVV.

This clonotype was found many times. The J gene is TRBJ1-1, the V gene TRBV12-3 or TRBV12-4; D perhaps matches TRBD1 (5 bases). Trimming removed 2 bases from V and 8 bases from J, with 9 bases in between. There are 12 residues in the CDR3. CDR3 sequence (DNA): TGTGCCAGCAGTTTATGGGGCCAGGAAGCTTTCTTT. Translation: CASSLWGQEAFF.

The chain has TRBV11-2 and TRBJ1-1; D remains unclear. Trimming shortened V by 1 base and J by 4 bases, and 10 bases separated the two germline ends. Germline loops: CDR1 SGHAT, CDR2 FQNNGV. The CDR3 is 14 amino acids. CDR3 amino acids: CASSLVEAGTEAFF. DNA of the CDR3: TGTGCCAGCAGCTTAGTCGAGGCGGGCACTGAAGCTTTCTTT.

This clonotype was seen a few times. The CDR3 sequence: CASTQLSGGKETQYF. The CDR3 nucleotides are TGTGCCAGCACCCAACTGAGCGGTGGAAAGGAGACCCAGTACTTC. This chain joins TRBV6-2 or TRBV6-3 and TRBJ2-5; D perhaps matches TRBD2 (5 bases). V dropped 7 bases and J dropped 5 bases, with 20 bases sitting between them. Germline V gene sequence: CDR1 MNHEY, CDR2 SVGEGT. CDR3 length: 15 amino acids.